This T cell receptor beta chain stems from a study of cytomegalovirus exposure and HLA in healthy donors (dated 2017 in TCRdb). Study-level background: The 550 to 750 repertoires of the first cohort and the 95 to 150 validation repertoires were produced on the same platform, according to a later analysis. The study was designed to test whether signatures of past pathogen exposure could be identified by cataloging public T cell receptors. Besides the first cohort of approximately 670 subjects, a separate validation cohort made up of over 100 different subjects was used. The study combined high-throughput TCR immunosequencing, statistical association of individual TCRs with disease status, and machine learning to predict cytomegalovirus infection status.

The donors belonged to the validation cohort of about 120 subjects, which was separate from the roughly 670-subject first cohort. The library relied on the immunoSEQ multiplex PCR assay. The study's own analysis went as follows. A statistical classification framework was built for diagnosing cytomegalovirus status from the catalog of TCR beta chain sequences. What TCRdb holds here is the immuneACCESS table cut down to in-frame rearrangements. Part of the clones is not present; checked against another copy, under half of the missing clones reflect an unresolved V gene, and the others are unexplained. D and trimming come from the DNA, and the V and J calls and clone size come from that table. Within this sample are 200,000 to 250,000 clones, with roughly 87% of them counted one time only. The top ten constitute more than 1.5% of the sample. The germline V end is reduced by 0 bases and the J end by 6 bases; junction bases left unmatched: 21. According to the germline V gene, CDR1 reads SGHRS and CDR2 reads YFSETQ. Including cysteine and phenylalanine, the CDR3 has 19 amino acids. Of the read, only the CDR3 DNA is kept; its 57 bases are in frame from base 1.

Of note for this clone: Its target antigen remains unknown. Per-nucleotide qualities are absent, and no much larger clonotype sits a single base away.

Overall results and qualifications from the work: A later analysis had no HLA typing for the validation cohort, so co-occurrence there was scored across all 130 or so repertoires. A later analysis found that TCRs clustered in the first cohort also tended to co-occur in the approximately 120 validation repertoires, with approximately 95% of cluster scores above 0. A few of the identified cytomegalovirus-associated TCR beta chains were confirmed in vitro to be specific for cytomegalovirus antigens. In the study, 150 to 200 TCR beta chains were listed as associated with cytomegalovirus. While some public TCRs were present in many individuals, most TCR sequences turned up only very rarely across donors. The classifier was reported to diagnose cytomegalovirus status with high specificity and sensitivity in both the original cohort and the validation cohort. The authors suggested that the approach could potentially be generalized to other disease states and immunological phenotypes.

Sequences were obtained from PBMCs. The receptor was derived from a woman under 30 in good health and CMV-seropositive. The chain is made from TRBV5-1 and TRBJ2-7; a stretch of 7 junction bases matches TRBD1. The encoded CDR3 is CASSLDDPLRQGGLREQYF. In nucleotides, the sequence is TGCGCCAGCAGCTTGGACGACCCCCTAAGACAGGGTGGGTTGCGCGAGCAGTACTTC.